One and the same sample provided the 21 T cell receptor beta chains below, sequenced in a study of CD8 T cells in ankylosing spondylitis. Each CDR3 protein is one row after TCRdb ran MiXCR on the 5' RACE reads. There are 150,000 to 200,000 distinct CDR3 sequences in the sample; about a third occur only once, and approximately 6% lies in the top ten. Specimen: synovial fluid, either unsorted or a sorted T cell fraction (not recorded which). These receptors came from a male donor with ankylosing spondylitis.

The V gene is TRBV6-1, the J gene TRBJ2-5, with TRBD2 as a possible D gene (6 bases). V lost 6 bases and J lost 0, with 14 bases in between. CDR3 length: 15 amino acids. The germline CDR1 and CDR2 sequences are MNHNS and SASEGT. The DNA of the CDR3 is TGTGCCAGCAGCACCGGGACTTGGTACCAAGAGACCCAGTACTTC. This encodes CASSTGTWYQETQYF.

This clonotype was seen once. CDR3 nucleotides: TGTGCCACCAGTGAAAGCAGCGGGGGGGCCGGTCTTACCGGGGAGCTGTTTTTT. Encoded protein: CATSESSGGAGLTGELFF. This sequence joins TRBV24-1 and TRBJ2-2; 10 nucleotides line up with TRBD2. Germline assignment: CDR1 KGHDR and CDR2 SFDVKD. J lost 5 bases, V lost 4 bases, and 12 bases had no gene match. The CDR3 length is 18 residues.

This clonotype was seen just once. The gene calls are TRBV27 and TRBJ1-2, with 11 bases identical to TRBD1. V trimming: 6 bases; J trimming: 8 bases; junction bases outside the gene matches: 8. The CDR3 extends over 14 amino acids. Germline assignment: CDR1 MNHEY and CDR2 SMNVEV (reference sequence). The CDR3 DNA follows: TGTGCCAGCAGAGGGACAGGGGGTACCCCGGGCTACACCTTC. This sequence encodes CASRGTGGTPGYTF.

This clonotype is labeled as medium-sized (0.01 to 0.1%). Here the CDR3 reads CASSRVGQAQYNEQFF. The CDR3, as DNA: TGCGCCAGCAGTCGGGTCGGACAGGCCCAATACAATGAGCAGTTCTTC. V gene TRBV5-1 combines with J gene TRBJ2-1, with TRBD1 identical over 7 bases. V dropped 5 bases and J dropped 4; count of bases not matched to a gene: 12. The CDR3 has 16 amino acids. From germline, CDR1 is SGHRS and CDR2 YFSETQ.

This chain connects TRBV18 to TRBJ2-7, with D tentatively TRBD1 or TRBD2 (6 bases each). The V gene lost 4 bases and the J gene lost 6 bases, with 10 bases spanning the gap. Per germline, CDR1 KGHSH and CDR2 LQKENI. This CDR3 comprises 12 residues. CDR3 DNA sequence: TGTGCCAGCTCACTCAGGGGAGGCGAGCAGTACTTC. Its translation is CASSLRGGEQYF.

The chain couples TRBV28 to TRBJ1-5, with TRBD1 as a possible D gene (5 bases). Per germline, CDR1 MDHEN and CDR2 SYDVKM. The CDR3 runs 14 residues. Trimming pared 6 bases from V and 0 bases from J, leaving 9 bases between. CDR3 loop: CASRVTGSNQPQHF. The CDR3 DNA reads as TGTGCCAGCAGGGTAACAGGTAGCAATCAGCCCCAGCATTTT.

The sample holds one count of this clonotype. The rearrangement uses TRBV7-2 and TRBJ2-7, with 8 nucleotides matching TRBD2. The CDR3 is 13 residues long. Germline V lookup: CDR1 SGHTA, CDR2 FQGNSA. The ends lost 5 bases at V and 4 bases at J; junction bases unmatched: 4. The CDR3 region has the DNA TGTGCCAGCAGCCCAAGACTAGCGTACGAGCAGTACTTC. Protein product: CASSPRLAYEQYF.

In this sample, this clonotype turned up many times. For the CDR3, the DNA is TGTGCCAGCAGCTGGGGTGGGGTCAGCCTGTATGGCTACACCTTC. It is translated as CASSWGGVSLYGYTF. V gene TRBV7-3 combines with J gene TRBJ1-2; the D is unclear. The CDR3 contains 15 residues. CDR1 and CDR2 (germline): SGHTA, FQGTGA. The V gene lost 4 bases and the J gene lost 5 bases, with 17 bases spanning the gap.

V usage is TRBV19 and J usage is TRBJ2-3, with 7 bases aligning to TRBD2. Trimming removed 3 bases from V and 1 base from J; junction bases left unmatched: 10. This CDR3 region has 17 residues. CDR1 and CDR2 from the germline V gene are LNHDA and SQIVND (reference sequence). Here the CDR3 DNA reads TGTGCCAGTAGTATGCGACCGAGCGGGGTCGGCACAGATACGCAGTATTTT. It codes for CASSMRPSGVGTDTQYF.

This chain joins TRBV2 and TRBJ1-5; 8 bases match TRBD1. V lost 4 bases to trimming and J lost 3 bases; unmatched junction nucleotides: 8. The germline V gene encodes CDR1 SNHLY and CDR2 FYNNEI. The CDR3 sequence is 16 residues long. The CDR3 nucleotides read TGTGCCAGCAGTGGCCAAACAGGGGGGAACAATCAGCCCCAGCATTTT. The encoded protein is CASSGQTGGNNQPQHF.

The V call is TRBV6-2 or TRBV6-3, the J call TRBJ2-1, with D hard to call. The V gene's germline CDR1 is MNHEY and CDR2 SVGEGT. This CDR3 comprises 16 residues. Trimming took off 5 bases at V and 2 bases at J, with 16 bases between the two ends. CDR3 sequence: CASSVPPWLAYNEQFF. The CDR3 DNA sequence: TGTGCCAGCAGTGTGCCCCCCTGGCTAGCCTACAATGAGCAGTTCTTC.

This clonotype was seen ten or more times. The chain joins TRBV5-1 to TRBJ2-2; possible D gene TRBD1, 5 bases. Trimming cost V 3 bases and J 4 bases, with 10 bases left between them. Looked up from germline, CDR1 is SGHRS and CDR2 is YFSETQ. The CDR3 has 14 amino acids. DNA of the CDR3: TGCGCCAGCAGCTCAGGGCAGGTCACCGGGGAGCTGTTTTTT. This sequence encodes CASSSGQVTGELFF.

This clonotype was detected ten times or more. The chain links TRBV4-1 to TRBJ2-1; TRBD1 agrees at 12 bases. V lost 0 bases to trimming and J lost 4 bases; unmatched junction nucleotides: 10. Germline V gives CDR1 MGHRA, CDR2 YSYEKL. CDR3 length equals 19 residues. The CDR3 nucleotides are TGCGCCAGCAGCCAAGATTGGGGGACAGGGGGCGCAGCTTACAATGAGCAGTTCTTC. Its translation is CASSQDWGTGGAAYNEQFF.

The chain employs TRBV7-2 and TRBJ2-1; 11 positions match TRBD2. The CDR3 has 17 residues. Trimming removed 1 base from V and 7 bases from J; junction bases left unmatched: 9. Germline CDR1 is SGHTA and CDR2 is FQGNSA. CDR3 residues: CASSLGITSGSFNEQFF. The DNA for the CDR3 is TGTGCCAGCAGCTTAGGTATTACTAGCGGGAGCTTTAATGAGCAGTTCTTC.

This clonotype was recorded a few times. V and J are TRBV30 and TRBJ2-5, with D tentatively TRBD1 (6 bases). Trimming stripped 3 bases from V and 3 bases from J, with 14 bases between. This CDR3 spans 14 amino acids. CDR1 is GTSNPN and CDR2 is SVGIG in the germline V gene (reference sequence). The CDR3: CAWSGTFGKETQYF. CDR3 in DNA: TGTGCCTGGAGCGGGACATTTGGAAAAGAGACCCAGTACTTC.

The sample holds a few counts of this clonotype. This sequence joins TRBV19 and TRBJ1-5; D perhaps matches TRBD1 (5 bases). V was shortened by 6 bases and J by 7 bases, with 13 bases between the two germline ends. In germline, CDR1 is LNHDA, CDR2 SQIVND (reference sequence). There are 13 residues in the CDR3. CDR3 in amino acids: CASRRDFGQPQHF. As DNA, the CDR3 is TGTGCCAGTAGGAGGGACTTTGGGCAGCCCCAGCATTTT.

This clonotype was seen a handful of times. The CDR3 loop is CASSLPGTAAYEQYF. The CDR3 DNA sequence: TGTGCCAGCAGTTTACCCGGGACAGCCGCCTACGAGCAGTACTTC. The chain has TRBV28 and TRBJ2-7; 7 bases are a match to TRBD1. CDR3 length equals 15 residues. V lost 2 bases and J lost 2; bases outside the gene matches: 6. CDR1 is MDHEN, CDR2 SYDVKM, per germline.

CDR3 in amino acids: CASSPLTRGPNYEQYF. CDR3 DNA sequence: TGCGCCAGCAGCCCCCTTACCCGCGGCCCTAACTACGAGCAGTACTTC. The rearrangement uses TRBV4-1 and TRBJ2-7; D is uncertain. Germline V gene lookup returns CDR1 MGHRA and CDR2 YSYEKL. The CDR3 contains 16 residues. Trimming took 4 bases from V and 3 from J, leaving 19 bases between them.

The sample holds a few counts of this clonotype. The J gene is TRBJ2-2, the V gene TRBV5-6; D is uncertain. The CDR3 has 16 residues. V lost 1 base and J lost 3, with 13 bases in between. In germline, CDR1 is SGHDT, CDR2 YYEEEE. The CDR3 here is CASSLSLVADTGELFF. The CDR3 coding sequence is TGTGCCAGCAGCTTGTCCCTAGTTGCGGACACCGGGGAGCTGTTTTTT.

V is TRBV28 and J is TRBJ2-6, with D perhaps matching TRBD1 (6 bases). With 1 base removed from V and 0 bases from J, the gap between germline ends came to 13 bases. Germline CDR1 reads MDHEN; CDR2 reads SYDVKM. The CDR3 sequence is 18 residues long. The CDR3, as DNA: TGTGCCAGCAGTTTATTAGGACAGCTCGGCTCTGGGGCCAACGTCCTGACTTTC. This gives the protein CASSLLGQLGSGANVLTF.

J is TRBJ2-3 and V is TRBV7-2; the match to TRBD2 covers 7 bases. V gave up 5 bases and J gave up 1 base; unmatched junction bases: 12. CDR3 length: 17 residues. Germline CDR1 is SGHTA and CDR2 is FQGNSA. The CDR3 reads CASSTSRSAGRTDTQYF. In DNA form, the CDR3 reads TGTGCCAGCAGCACAAGTAGGTCAGCGGGGCGCACAGATACGCAGTATTTT.